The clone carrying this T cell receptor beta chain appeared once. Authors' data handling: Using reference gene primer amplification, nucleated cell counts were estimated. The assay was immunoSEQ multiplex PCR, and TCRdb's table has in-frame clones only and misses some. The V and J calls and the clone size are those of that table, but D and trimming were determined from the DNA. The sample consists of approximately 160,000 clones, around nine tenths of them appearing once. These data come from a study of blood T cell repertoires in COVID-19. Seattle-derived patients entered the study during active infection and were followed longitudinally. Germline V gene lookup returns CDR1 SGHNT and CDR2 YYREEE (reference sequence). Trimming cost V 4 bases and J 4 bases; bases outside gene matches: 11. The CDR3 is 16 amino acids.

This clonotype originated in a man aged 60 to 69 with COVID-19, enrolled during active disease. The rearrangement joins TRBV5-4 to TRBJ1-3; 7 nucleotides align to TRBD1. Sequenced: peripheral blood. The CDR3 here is CASSPEATGKGNTIYF. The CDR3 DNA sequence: TGTGCCAGCAGCCCGGAAGCGACAGGGAAGGGAAACACCATATATTTT.